This passage covers 20 T cell receptor beta chains from one sample sequenced in a study of control samples from healthy donors and cancer patients. Here immunoSEQ multiplex PCR was the method, and the copy in TCRdb shows in-frame clones only, minus some. The profile covers approximately 100,000 clones, with about 84% appearing a single time and over 2% taken by the ten largest. The sample comprised blood. The source of these receptors is a woman in her thirties or forties in good health.

This clone was detected a few times. This chain connects TRBV7-9 to TRBJ1-3, with D possibly being TRBD1 (6 bases). Germline V gene data show CDR1 as SEHNR and CDR2 as FQNEAQ (reference sequence). V was shortened by 0 bases and J by 4 bases, with 13 bases between the two germline ends. This CDR3 is 16 amino acids long. This CDR3 is CASSLAATGSGNTIYF. In DNA form, the CDR3 reads TGTGCCAGCAGCTTAGCGGCAACAGGGTCAGGAAACACCATATATTTT.

The rearrangement joins TRBV6-2 or TRBV6-3 to TRBJ1-1, with D possibly matching TRBD1 (5 bases). Germline V gene sequence: CDR1 MNHEY, CDR2 SVGEGT. The CDR3 is 16 residues long. With 6 bases removed from V and 5 bases from J, the gap between germline ends came to 22 bases. CDR3 in amino acids: CASSPGTDLLRTEAFF. The CDR3 nucleotides are TGTGCCAGCAGCCCCGGGACGGACCTTTTGAGAACTGAAGCTTTCTTT.

The chain has TRBV6-4 and TRBJ2-3, with D possibly TRBD2 on 5 matching bases. The CDR3 contains 16 residues. CDR1 and CDR2 from the germline V gene are MRHNA and SNTAGT. V was shortened by 4 bases and J by 2 bases, with 16 bases between the two germline ends. CDR3: CASSVHRGGYTDTQYF. DNA of the CDR3: TGTGCCAGCAGTGTTCACCGAGGCGGGTACACAGATACGCAGTATTTT.

The V call is TRBV27, the J call TRBJ2-4; D possibly matches TRBD1 or TRBD2 (5 bases each). The CDR3 has 16 amino acids. Per the germline V gene, CDR1 is MNHEY and CDR2 is SMNVEV (reference sequence). V lost 4 bases to trimming and J lost 7 bases, with 20 bases between them. The CDR3 spells CASSSKRTNRGNIQYF. The CDR3 nucleotides are TGTGCCAGCAGTTCCAAACGGACAAACCGCGGGAACATTCAGTACTTC.

This clone occurred a few times. The V and J genes are TRBV2 and TRBJ1-1; D is ambiguous. Germline CDR1 reads SNHLY; CDR2 reads FYNNEI. V was cut by 6 bases and J by 2 bases, with 13 bases left in between. The CDR3 runs to 14 residues. CDR3 bases: TGTGCCAGCAGGGGAGGAGGATCAAACACTGAAGCTTTCTTT. Its protein product is CASRGGGSNTEAFF.

The rearrangement links TRBV11-1 to TRBJ2-5; a weak D match, TRBD2 (7 bases). The V gene's germline CDR1 is SGHAT and CDR2 FQDESV (reference sequence). V lost 0 bases to trimming and J lost 6 bases, with 11 bases between them. The CDR3 spans 14 residues. CDR3 sequence (DNA): TGTGCCAGCAGCTTAGCGGGGGGGCTGAAGACCCAGTACTTC. The encoded protein is CASSLAGGLKTQYF.

CDR3 bases: TGTGCCAGTAGTACGGGGCCCCCTTACAATGAGCAGTTCTTC. Translating gives CASSTGPPYNEQFF. The chain employs TRBV19 and TRBJ2-1; D could derive from TRBD1 or TRBD2 (5 bases each). Trimming removed 4 bases from V and 4 bases from J, with 11 bases in between. CDR1 is LNHDA, CDR2 SQIVND, per germline (reference sequence). This CDR3 region has 14 residues.

This chain connects TRBV6-5 to TRBJ1-6, with 7 bases matching TRBD1. V was pared by 0 bases and J by 11 bases, with 7 bases of the junction left unmatched. The CDR3 consists of 15 residues. Per germline, CDR1 MNHEY and CDR2 SVGAGI. The CDR3 DNA reads TGTGCCAGCAGTTACTCATCCGGGACAGAGGCACCCCTCCACTTT. Its translation: CASSYSSGTEAPLHF.

This clone was counted between two and nine times. The chain uses TRBV13 and TRBJ1-2; 7 bases are a match to TRBD1. The ends lost 1 base at V and 2 bases at J; junction bases unmatched: 7. The CDR3 sequence is 16 residues long. CDR1 and CDR2 (germline): PRHDT, FYEKMQ (reference sequence). The CDR3 protein is CASSLALGQSNYGYTF. CDR3 sequence (DNA): TGTGCCAGCAGCTTAGCCCTGGGACAGTCGAACTATGGCTACACCTTC. Drawing the rest from reference TRBV13 and TRBJ1-2, the complete variable domain is AAGVIQSPRHLIKEKRETATLKCYPIPRHDTVYWYQQGPGQDPQFLISFYEKMQSDKGSIPDRFSAQQFSDYHSELNMSSLELGDSALYFCASSLALGQSNYGYTFGSGTRLTVV.

This chain joins TRBV6-4 and TRBJ1-2; unclear D gene. Germline V gene data show CDR1 as MRHNA and CDR2 as SNTAGT. The CDR3 has 14 amino acids. V lost 3 bases and J 5 bases, leaving 13 bases between the germline ends. The CDR3 reads CASSETTWGYGYTF. As DNA, the CDR3 is TGTGCCAGCAGTGAAACAACATGGGGATATGGCTACACCTTC.

This clone was seen a single time. The chain recombines TRBV7-8 with TRBJ2-3, with D uncertain. CDR3 length: 16 residues. Germline CDR1 is SGHVS and CDR2 is FQNEAQ. Trimming pared 2 bases from V and 0 bases from J, leaving 12 bases between. The CDR3 reads CASSLPRVSSTDTQYF. As DNA, the CDR3 is TGTGCCAGCAGCTTACCCAGAGTTTCTAGCACAGATACGCAGTATTTT.

The genes are TRBV14 and TRBJ1-2; D not resolved. Germline CDR1 is SGHDN and CDR2 is FVKESK. V was clipped by 3 bases and J by 0 bases, with 2 bases between them. The length of the CDR3 is 12 residues. The CDR3 spells CASSQANYGYTF. CDR3 coding DNA: TGTGCCAGCAGCCAGGCTAACTATGGCTACACCTTC.

The V gene is TRBV4-3, the J gene TRBJ1-5; D gene unclear. The CDR3 runs to 16 residues. CDR1 and CDR2 from the germline V gene are LGHNA and YSLEER. V was pared by 0 bases and J by 6 bases, with 15 bases between. The CDR3 coding sequence is TGCGCCAGCAGCCAAGAACTTGCTCAGGATGGTCAGCCCCAGCATTTT. This gives the protein CASSQELAQDGQPQHF.

The V and J genes are TRBV5-4 and TRBJ1-4, with 8 bases matching TRBD1. CDR3 length equals 15 residues. In germline, CDR1 is SGHNT, CDR2 YYREEE (reference sequence). The junction had 6 bases not matched to a gene; V was cut back by 1 base and J by 7 bases. CDR3 region: CASSLIGQGAEKLFF. CDR3 DNA sequence: TGTGCCAGCAGCTTGATTGGGCAGGGGGCTGAAAAACTGTTTTTT.

The chain recombines TRBV14 with TRBJ1-1; D is ambiguous. Germline V CDR1 and CDR2: SGHDN, FVKESK. Trimming stripped 0 bases from V and 7 bases from J, with 9 bases between. The CDR3 sequence is 13 residues long. The chain's CDR3 is CASSQDAPGEAFF. CDR3 bases: TGTGCCAGCAGCCAAGATGCCCCTGGTGAAGCTTTCTTT.

This clone was observed at least ten times. V gene TRBV6-1 combines with J gene TRBJ2-7; a possible D gene is TRBD1 (7 bases). The CDR3 contains 15 residues. In germline, CDR1 is MNHNS, CDR2 SASEGT. V lost 2 bases to trimming and J lost 1 base, with 12 bases between them. CDR3 sequence reads: CASSEQGGQSYEQYF. The CDR3 DNA is TGTGCCAGCAGTGAACAGGGGGGACAGTCCTACGAGCAGTACTTC.

The V and J genes are TRBV30 and TRBJ2-2; 7 bases line up with TRBD2. The trim removed 1 base at V and 0 bases at J, leaving 2 bases unmatched. Germline CDR1 is GTSNPN and CDR2 is SVGIG (reference sequence). This CDR3 has 15 residues. The CDR3 loop reads CAWSALAANTGELFF. CDR3 nucleotide sequence: TGTGCCTGGAGTGCGCTAGCGGCGAACACCGGGGAGCTGTTTTTT.

The chain employs TRBV5-1 and TRBJ2-3, with unresolved D. This CDR3 comprises 14 residues. Germline CDR1 and CDR2: SGHRS and YFSETQ. With 1 base removed from V and 2 bases from J, the gap between germline ends came to 8 bases. Here the CDR3 reads CASSLFLVTDTQYF. CDR3 nucleotides: TGCGCCAGCAGCTTGTTCCTAGTCACAGATACGCAGTATTTT. Full variable domain (remainder filled in from reference TRBV5-1 and TRBJ2-3): KAGVTQTPRYLIKTRGQQVTLSCSPISGHRSVSWYQQTPGQGLQFLFEYFSETQRNKGNFPGRFSGRQFSNSRSEMNVSTLELGDSALYLCASSLFLVTDTQYFGPGTRLTVL.

The V gene is TRBV19, the J gene TRBJ1-1; D unresolved. Trimming removed 7 bases from V and 1 base from J, with 10 bases in between. This CDR3 has 13 amino acids. CDR1 LNHDA and CDR2 SQIVND come from the germline V gene (reference sequence). CDR3 nucleotide sequence: TGTGCCAGTACCCCTCGGGGGAACACTGAAGCTTTCTTT. Its protein is CASTPRGNTEAFF.

The chain couples TRBV11-3 to TRBJ2-7; 9 bases are a match to TRBD1. Looked up from germline, CDR1 is SGHNT and CDR2 is YENEEA. V lost 4 bases, J lost 0 bases, and 4 bases stayed unmatched. The CDR3 loop spans 15 amino acids. Written as DNA, the CDR3 is TGTGCCAGCAGCTGGGACAGGGAGGGCTCCTACGAGCAGTACTTC. This codes for CASSWDREGSYEQYF.